These 14 T cell receptor beta chains were all obtained from the same sample, sequenced in a study of T cell responses to AZD1222 COVID-19 vaccine. TCRdb's table, derived via immunoSEQ multiplex PCR, lists solely in-frame clones and lacks some. The profile covers 95,000 to 150,000 clones, with 87% appearing a single time and over 9.5% taken by the ten largest. Sequencing was performed on peripheral blood, taken on day 0 of AZD1222 vaccination. These receptors originate from an adult in good health.

The chain recombines TRBV5-4 with TRBJ2-1; D may match TRBD1 or TRBD2 (6 bases each). Looked up from germline, CDR1 is SGHNT and CDR2 is YYREEE (reference sequence). This CDR3 spans 15 amino acids. Trimming shortened V by 4 bases and J by 15 bases, and 26 bases separated the two germline ends. The CDR3 reads CASSPTGGAGQWSFF. The CDR3 region has the DNA TGTGCCAGCAGCCCCACGGGTGGGGCGGGACAATGGTCGTTCTTC.

The V and J genes are TRBV6-2 or TRBV6-3 and TRBJ1-1; 10 bases match TRBD1. The J segment lost 4 bases and the V segment lost 4 bases, leaving 6 bases of the junction unmatched. Looked up from germline, CDR1 is MNHEY and CDR2 is SVGEGT. The CDR3 is made up of 15 amino acids. Here the CDR3 reads CASSSPGQGSTEAFF. CDR3 in DNA: TGTGCCAGCAGTTCCCCGGGACAGGGGAGCACTGAAGCTTTCTTT.

V is TRBV5-8 and J is TRBJ2-3; 10 positions match TRBD2. Germline V CDR1 and CDR2: SGHTS, YDEGEE. The junction had 13 bases not matched to a gene; V was cut back by 4 bases and J by 5 bases. CDR3 length equals 17 residues. The CDR3 sequence: CASSRGVPLAGEDTQYF. CDR3 sequence (DNA): TGTGCCAGCAGCCGGGGGGTCCCGCTAGCGGGAGAAGATACGCAGTATTTT.

This clone was found once. This rearrangement joins TRBV19 to TRBJ1-1; a possible D gene is TRBD1 (5 bases). Trimming took off 6 bases at V and 4 bases at J, with 6 bases between the two ends. From germline, CDR1 is LNHDA and CDR2 SQIVND (reference sequence). There are 11 residues in the CDR3. The CDR3 DNA follows: TGTGCCAGTAGGGGGCCCACTGAAGCTTTCTTT. Translation: CASRGPTEAFF.

The V call is TRBV6-5, the J call TRBJ1-5; D is possibly TRBD1 (6 bases). The germline V gene encodes CDR1 MNHEY and CDR2 SVGAGI. The V end lost 6 bases, the J end lost 0 bases, and 12 bases lay between the germline ends. This CDR3 region has 15 residues. This CDR3 reads CASRGLGGSNQPQHF. CDR3 in DNA: TGTGCCAGCAGGGGATTAGGGGGTAGCAATCAGCCCCAGCATTTT.

This clone was seen just once. This rearrangement joins TRBV6-1 to TRBJ2-1, with D perhaps TRBD2 (5 bases). There are 16 residues in the CDR3. Looked up from germline, CDR1 is MNHNS and CDR2 is SASEGT. The ends were cut back, 4 bases at V and 0 bases at J, with 13 bases in the middle. The CDR3 region has the DNA TGTGCCAGCAGTGGACTCATTAGCGACTCCTACAATGAGCAGTTCTTC. Protein sequence: CASSGLISDSYNEQFF.

The genes are TRBV7-9 and TRBJ2-5; 8 nucleotides agree with TRBD1. V dropped 3 bases and J dropped 1; count of bases not matched to a gene: 7. This CDR3 region has 16 residues. CDR1 SEHNR and CDR2 FQNEAQ come from the germline V gene (reference sequence). In nucleotides, the CDR3 is TGTGCCAGCAGCTTGGGGGACAGGACGACCCAAGAGACCCAGTACTTC. This encodes CASSLGDRTTQETQYF.

The CDR3 region has the DNA TGCGCCAGCAGCTTTGACAGCCGCTTAAACTATGGCTACACCTTC. Translated, it gives CASSFDSRLNYGYTF. The chain employs TRBV5-1 and TRBJ1-2, with D tentatively TRBD1 (5 bases). The V end lost 2 bases, the J end lost 2 bases, and 13 bases lay between the germline ends. Germline lookup yields CDR1 SGHRS and CDR2 YFSETQ. The CDR3 has 15 residues.

Comment on this clone: At one end the junction does not follow the germline gene, possibly because of a read error. The chain uses TRBV7-6 and TRBJ2-7, with D possibly TRBD2 on 5 matching bases. Germline CDR1 is SGHVS and CDR2 is FNYEAQ. The CDR3 contains 10 residues. The CDR3 DNA reads TGTGCCAGCAGCTCGGGGTATCTAGTCTTC. Translating gives CASSSGYLVF. Variable domain in full (rest from reference TRBV7-6 and TRBJ2-7): GAGVSQSPRYKVTKRGQDVALRCDPISGHVSLYWYRQALGQGPEFLTYFNYEAQQDKSGLPNDRFSAERPEGSISTLTIQRTEQRDSAMYRCASSSGYLVFGPGTRLTVT.

The chain couples TRBV6-5 to TRBJ1-1, with D possibly matching TRBD1 (6 bases). Germline lookup yields CDR1 MNHEY and CDR2 SVGAGI. The CDR3 sequence is 13 residues long. The V end was cut by 4 bases, the J end by 4 bases, with 10 bases between. CDR3 region: CASSSRQATEAFF. The CDR3 DNA reads TGTGCCAGCAGTTCCAGACAGGCCACTGAAGCTTTCTTT.

The rearrangement uses TRBV12-3 or TRBV12-4 and TRBJ1-5; D unclear. The CDR3 consists of 13 residues. Deletions cut 1 base from V and 5 bases from J, with 6 bases between. In DNA, the CDR3 is TGTGCCAGCAGTTTAGAACGTGATCAGCCCCAGCATTTT. This codes for CASSLERDQPQHF.

The chain has TRBV25-1 and TRBJ1-2; D not resolved. The CDR3 contains 13 residues. Germline V gene sequence: CDR1 MGHDK, CDR2 SYGVNS. V was cut by 7 bases and J by 2 bases, with 11 bases left in between. The CDR3 region is CASKEGLNYGYTF. In DNA, the CDR3 is TGTGCCAGCAAGGAAGGGTTAAACTATGGCTACACCTTC.

V usage is TRBV9 and J usage is TRBJ1-2, with D unresolved. Germline CDR1 and CDR2: SGDLS and YYNGEE. V was cut by 4 bases and J by 2 bases, with 15 bases left in between. The CDR3 loop spans 15 amino acids. CDR3 sequence (DNA): TGTGCCAGCAGCCCTCGCGTTTGGGCAAACTATGGCTACACCTTC. Protein sequence: CASSPRVWANYGYTF.

The V call is TRBV9, the J call TRBJ2-2; D is perhaps TRBD1 (7 bases). The CDR3 extends over 19 amino acids. Germline CDR1 SGDLS, CDR2 YYNGEE. Trimming took off 0 bases at V and 5 bases at J, with 23 bases between the two ends. The CDR3 sequence: CASSVGAVGGGRRTGELFF. CDR3 DNA sequence: TGTGCCAGCAGCGTAGGAGCAGTTGGAGGGGGCAGGCGAACCGGGGAGCTGTTTTTT.